A selection of T cell receptor beta chains follows, all from one sample in a study of blood T cell repertoires in COVID-19. The assay was immunoSEQ multiplex PCR, and TCRdb's table has in-frame clones only and misses some. The sample lists about 190,000 clones; about 88% were seen once. The sample taken for sequencing was peripheral blood. The receptors come from a woman aged 40 to 50 who had recovered from COVID-19. CDR3s include the opening cysteine and the closing phenylalanine or tryptophan. Each record gives: J gene, V gene, clone size, D gene, CDR3 protein, CDR3 DNA. D genes are given only for firm matches. Not all rows give a size; the values are once, few, many and, for expanded clones, a class.

j_call: TRBJ1-2; v_call: TRBV25-1; clone_size: once; d_call: -; cdr3_aa: CASSQGGNYGYTF; cdr3_nt: TGTGCCAGCAGTCAGGGTGGGAACTATGGCTACACCTTC
j_call: TRBJ2-7; v_call: TRBV5-1; clone_size: -; d_call: TRBD2; cdr3_aa: CASSRGLAGNSYEQYF; cdr3_nt: TGCGCCAGCAGCAGGGGACTAGCGGGTAACTCCTACGAGCAGTACTTC
j_call: TRBJ2-5; v_call: TRBV25-1; clone_size: -; d_call: -; cdr3_aa: CASSLQETQYF; cdr3_nt: TGTGCCAGCAGCCTCCAAGAGACCCAGTACTTC
j_call: TRBJ1-2; v_call: TRBV18; clone_size: many; d_call: -; cdr3_aa: CASSPPNRVYGYTF; cdr3_nt: TGTGCCAGCTCACCACCGAACAGGGTCTATGGCTACACCTTC
j_call: TRBJ1-6; v_call: TRBV5-5; clone_size: -; d_call: -; cdr3_aa: CASSFRDNSPLHF; cdr3_nt: TGTGCCAGCAGCTTCAGGGATAATTCACCCCTCCACTTT
j_call: TRBJ1-2; v_call: TRBV30; clone_size: -; d_call: -; cdr3_aa: CAWSVTGSGYTF; cdr3_nt: TGTGCCTGGAGTGTAACAGGGTCTGGCTACACCTTC
j_call: TRBJ2-3; v_call: TRBV29-1; clone_size: -; d_call: -; cdr3_aa: CSVSSPSGSTDTQYF; cdr3_nt: TGCAGCGTTTCCTCCCCGAGCGGAAGCACAGATACGCAGTATTTT
j_call: TRBJ2-1; v_call: TRBV7-8; clone_size: -; d_call: TRBD2; cdr3_aa: CASSLVVLAGGPYNEQFF; cdr3_nt: TGTGCCAGCAGCTTAGTTGTGCTAGCGGGAGGGCCTTACAATGAGCAGTTCTTC
j_call: TRBJ1-6; v_call: TRBV3-1/TRBV3-2; clone_size: once; d_call: -; cdr3_aa: CASSQDQDSPLHF; cdr3_nt: TGTGCCAGCAGCCAAGACCAGGATTCACCCCTCCACTTT
j_call: TRBJ2-1; v_call: TRBV7-8; clone_size: -; d_call: TRBD1; cdr3_aa: CASSLGLGDRGNEQFF; cdr3_nt: TGTGCCAGCAGCTTAGGGCTGGGAGACAGGGGCAATGAGCAGTTCTTC
j_call: TRBJ2-5; v_call: TRBV3-1/TRBV3-2; clone_size: -; d_call: TRBD1; cdr3_aa: CASSESGTGKETQYF; cdr3_nt: TGTGCCAGCAGCGAAAGTGGGACAGGGAAAGAGACCCAGTACTTC
j_call: TRBJ2-7; v_call: TRBV9; clone_size: -; d_call: TRBD1; cdr3_aa: CASSVGRGGQGVYEQYF; cdr3_nt: TGTGCCAGCAGCGTAGGTCGAGGGGGACAGGGGGTCTACGAGCAGTACTTC
j_call: TRBJ2-2; v_call: TRBV30; clone_size: -; d_call: -; cdr3_aa: CAWTHLNTGELFF; cdr3_nt: TGTGCCTGGACACATTTGAACACCGGGGAGCTGTTTTTT
j_call: TRBJ1-1; v_call: TRBV15; clone_size: -; d_call: -; cdr3_aa: CATSRGTDTEAFF; cdr3_nt: TGTGCCACCAGCAGAGGTACGGACACTGAAGCTTTCTTT
j_call: TRBJ1-1; v_call: TRBV18; clone_size: -; d_call: -; cdr3_aa: CASSPRAGDTEAFF; cdr3_nt: TGTGCCAGCTCACCACGTGCAGGGGACACTGAAGCTTTCTTT
j_call: TRBJ1-6; v_call: TRBV5-1; clone_size: -; d_call: TRBD1; cdr3_aa: CASSPDRGYSPLHF; cdr3_nt: TGCGCCAGCAGTCCCGACAGGGGGTATTCACCCCTCCACTTT
j_call: TRBJ2-5; v_call: TRBV7-7; clone_size: -; d_call: TRBD2; cdr3_aa: CASSPGLAGLETQYF; cdr3_nt: TGTGCCAGCAGCCCTGGACTAGCGGGGTTAGAGACCCAGTACTTC